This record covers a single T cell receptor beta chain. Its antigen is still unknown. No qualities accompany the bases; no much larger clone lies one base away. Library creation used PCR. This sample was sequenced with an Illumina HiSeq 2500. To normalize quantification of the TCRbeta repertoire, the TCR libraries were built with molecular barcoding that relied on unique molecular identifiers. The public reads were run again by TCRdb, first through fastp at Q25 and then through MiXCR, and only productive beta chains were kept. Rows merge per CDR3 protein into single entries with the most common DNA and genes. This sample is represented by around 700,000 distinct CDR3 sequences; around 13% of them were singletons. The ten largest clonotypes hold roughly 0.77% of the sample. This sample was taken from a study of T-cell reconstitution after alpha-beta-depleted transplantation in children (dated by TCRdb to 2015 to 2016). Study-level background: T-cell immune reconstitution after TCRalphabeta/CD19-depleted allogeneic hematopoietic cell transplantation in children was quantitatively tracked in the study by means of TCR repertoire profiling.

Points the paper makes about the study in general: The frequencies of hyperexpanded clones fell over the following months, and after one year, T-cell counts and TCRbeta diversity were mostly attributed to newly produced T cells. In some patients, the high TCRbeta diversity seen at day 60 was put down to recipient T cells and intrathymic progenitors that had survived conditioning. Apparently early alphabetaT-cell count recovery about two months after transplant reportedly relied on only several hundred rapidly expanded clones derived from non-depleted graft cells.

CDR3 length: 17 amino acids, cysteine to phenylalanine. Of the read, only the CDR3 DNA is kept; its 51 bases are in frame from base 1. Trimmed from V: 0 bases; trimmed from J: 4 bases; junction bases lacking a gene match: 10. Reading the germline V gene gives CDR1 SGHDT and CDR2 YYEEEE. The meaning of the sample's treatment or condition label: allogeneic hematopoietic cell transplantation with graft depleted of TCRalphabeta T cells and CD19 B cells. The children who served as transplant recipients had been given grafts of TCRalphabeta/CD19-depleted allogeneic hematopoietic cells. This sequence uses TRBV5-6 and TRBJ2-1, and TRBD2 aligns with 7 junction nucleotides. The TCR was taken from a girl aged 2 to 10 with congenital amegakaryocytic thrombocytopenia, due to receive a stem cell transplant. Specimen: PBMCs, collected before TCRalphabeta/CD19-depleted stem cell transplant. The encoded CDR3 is CASSLDPRRELYNEQFF. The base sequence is TGTGCCAGCAGCTTGGATCCTCGGCGGGAGCTTTACAATGAGCAGTTCTTC.